The entry that follows covers one T cell receptor beta chain sequence. Its matching antigen is unknown. The same CDR3 can be traced to other DNA sequences in this sample. The CDR3 sequence is 14 residues long. The V gene lost 8 bases and the J gene lost 0 bases, with 11 bases spanning the gap. Germline V gene sequence: CDR1 LNHDA, CDR2 SQIVND (reference sequence). The sample belongs to a study of graft-versus-host responses after intestinal transplantation. Study-level information: The study gave all recipients anti-thymocyte globulin induction, then tacrolimus and steroids for about 3 years. Study observations and caveats: Investigators detected GvH clones in recipient marrow, with some emerging earlier in ileum or blood.

Assay used: immunoSEQ multiplex PCR; TCRdb lists only in-frame clones, some missing. The sample holds 70,000 to 75,000 clones, more than 70% seen once. The genes are TRBV19 and TRBJ1-5; D not certain. The TCR comes from a human donor who received an intestinal transplant. Here the sequenced sample was unstimulated CD8+ T cells sorted from spleen or lymph node cells, taken before intestinal transplant. The CDR3: CASSVLYSNQPQHF. In DNA form, the CDR3 reads TGTGCCAGTTCAGTCCTTTATAGCAATCAGCCCCAGCATTTT.